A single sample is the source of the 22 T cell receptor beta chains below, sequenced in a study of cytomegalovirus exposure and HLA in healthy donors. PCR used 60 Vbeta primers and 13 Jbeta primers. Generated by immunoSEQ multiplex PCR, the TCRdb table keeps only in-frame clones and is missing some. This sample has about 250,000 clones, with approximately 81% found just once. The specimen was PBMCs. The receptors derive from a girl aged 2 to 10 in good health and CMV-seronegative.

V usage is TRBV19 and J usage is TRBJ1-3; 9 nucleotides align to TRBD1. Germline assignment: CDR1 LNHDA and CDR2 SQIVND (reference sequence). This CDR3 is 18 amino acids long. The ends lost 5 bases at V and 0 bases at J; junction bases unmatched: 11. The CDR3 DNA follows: TGTGCCAGTAGTCTCATCGGACAGGGGCTGAGCTCTGGAAACACCATATATTTT. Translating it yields CASSLIGQGLSSGNTIYF.

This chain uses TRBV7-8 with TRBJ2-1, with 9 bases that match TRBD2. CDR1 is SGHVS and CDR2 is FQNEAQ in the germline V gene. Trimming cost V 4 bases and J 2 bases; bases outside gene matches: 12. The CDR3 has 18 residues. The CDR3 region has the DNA TGTGCCAGCAGCTCTGACTATGCGGGGGGGATCGCCTACAATGAGCAGTTCTTC. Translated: CASSSDYAGGIAYNEQFF.

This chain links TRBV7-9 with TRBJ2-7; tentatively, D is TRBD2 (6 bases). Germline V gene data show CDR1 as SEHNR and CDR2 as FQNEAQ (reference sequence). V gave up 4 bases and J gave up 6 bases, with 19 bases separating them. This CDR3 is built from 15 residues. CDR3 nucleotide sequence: TGTGCCAGCAGCTCGTACCGGGACTTTGGGGCCGAGCAGTACTTC. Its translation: CASSSYRDFGAEQYF.

The CDR3 spells CASSLLGHGFEAFF. The CDR3 DNA follows: TGTGCCAGCAGCTTATTGGGACACGGTTTTGAAGCTTTCTTT. The rearrangement joins TRBV7-9 to TRBJ1-1; D is possibly TRBD1 (6 bases). Germline CDR1 SEHNR, CDR2 FQNEAQ (reference sequence). The CDR3 runs to 14 residues. V lost 2 bases to trimming and J lost 7 bases, with 14 bases between them. Variable domain in full (rest from reference TRBV7-9 and TRBJ1-1): DTGVSQNPRHKITKRGQNVTFRCDPISEHNRLYWYRQTLGQGPEFLTYFQNEAQLEKSRLLSDRFSAERPKGSFSTLEIQRTEQGDSAMYLCASSLLGHGFEAFFGQGTRLTVV.

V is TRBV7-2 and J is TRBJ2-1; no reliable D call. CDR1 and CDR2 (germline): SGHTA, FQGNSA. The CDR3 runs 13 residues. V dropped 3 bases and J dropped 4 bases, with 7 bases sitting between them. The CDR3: CASSFYRYNEQFF. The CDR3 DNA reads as TGTGCCAGCAGCTTTTACAGATACAATGAGCAGTTCTTC.

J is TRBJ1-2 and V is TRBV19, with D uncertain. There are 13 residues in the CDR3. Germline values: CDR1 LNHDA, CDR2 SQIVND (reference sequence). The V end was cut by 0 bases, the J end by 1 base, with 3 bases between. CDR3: CASSIDFNYGYTF. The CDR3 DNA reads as TGTGCCAGTAGTATAGACTTTAACTATGGCTACACCTTC. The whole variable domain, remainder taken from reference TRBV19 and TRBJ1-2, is DGGITQSPKYLFRKEGQNVTLSCEQNLNHDAMYWYRQDPGQGLRLIYYSQIVNDFQKGDIAEGYSVSREKKESFPLTVTSAQKNPTAFYLCASSIDFNYGYTFGSGTRLTVV.

As DNA, the CDR3 is TGTGCCAGCAGTTCAAGTTCAAGGACAGGGCGAAATGAAAAACTGTTTTTT. It translates to CASSSSSRTGRNEKLFF. The chain couples TRBV27 to TRBJ1-4; the match to TRBD1 covers 8 bases. The CDR3 contains 17 residues. Germline-derived CDR1 and CDR2 are MNHEY and SMNVEV (reference sequence). Trimming at V came to 4 bases and at J to 5 bases, leaving 12 bases not matched to a gene.

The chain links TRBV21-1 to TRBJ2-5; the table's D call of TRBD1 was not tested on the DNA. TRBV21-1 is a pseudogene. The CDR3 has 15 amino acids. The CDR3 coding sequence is TGTGCCAGCAGCAACGGACAGGAGACCCAAGAGACCCAGTACTTC. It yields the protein CASSNGQETQETQYF.

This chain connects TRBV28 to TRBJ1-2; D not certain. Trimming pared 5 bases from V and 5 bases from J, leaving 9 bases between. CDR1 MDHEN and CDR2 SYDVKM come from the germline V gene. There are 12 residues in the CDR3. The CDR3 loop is CASSTRIYGYTF. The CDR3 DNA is TGTGCCAGCAGTACGAGAATTTATGGCTACACCTTC.

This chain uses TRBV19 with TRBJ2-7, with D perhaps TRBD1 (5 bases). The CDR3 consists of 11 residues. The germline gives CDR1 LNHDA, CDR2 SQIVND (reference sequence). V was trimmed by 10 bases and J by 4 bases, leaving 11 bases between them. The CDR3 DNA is TGTGCCACCAGGGTGAGTTACGAGCAGTACTTC. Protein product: CATRVSYEQYF.

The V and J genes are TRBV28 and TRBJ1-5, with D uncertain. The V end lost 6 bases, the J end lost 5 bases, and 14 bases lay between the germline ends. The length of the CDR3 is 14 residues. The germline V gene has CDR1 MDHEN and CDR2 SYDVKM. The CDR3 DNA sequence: TGTGCCAGCAGGTCCTTCTGGGGAGATCAGCCCCAGCATTTT. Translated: CASRSFWGDQPQHF.

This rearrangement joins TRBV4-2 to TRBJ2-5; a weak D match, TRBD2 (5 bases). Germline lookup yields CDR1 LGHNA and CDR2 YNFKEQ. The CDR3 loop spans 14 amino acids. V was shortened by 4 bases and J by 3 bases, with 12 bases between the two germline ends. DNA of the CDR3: TGTGCCAGCAGCCGAGGCGGGCGCGAAGAGACCCAGTACTTC. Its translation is CASSRGGREETQYF.

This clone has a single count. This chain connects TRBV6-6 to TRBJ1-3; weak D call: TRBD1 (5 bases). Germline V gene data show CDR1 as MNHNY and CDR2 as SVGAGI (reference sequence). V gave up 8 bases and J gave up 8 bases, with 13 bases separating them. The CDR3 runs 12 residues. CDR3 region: CASCPGGDTIYF. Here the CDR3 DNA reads TGTGCCAGCTGCCCTGGGGGGGACACCATATATTTT.

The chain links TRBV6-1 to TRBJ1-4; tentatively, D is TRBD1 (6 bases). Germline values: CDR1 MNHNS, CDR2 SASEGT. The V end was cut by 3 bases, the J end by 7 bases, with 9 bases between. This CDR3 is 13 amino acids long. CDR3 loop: CASSDAGAEKLFF. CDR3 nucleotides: TGTGCCAGCAGTGATGCAGGGGCTGAAAAACTGTTTTTT.

DNA of the CDR3: TGTGCCAGCAGTCCGCGGGACAGGGGAATATACGAGCAGTACTTC. Protein product: CASSPRDRGIYEQYF. This chain joins TRBV2 and TRBJ2-7, with 10 bases identical to TRBD1. The CDR3 has 15 amino acids. Germline lookup yields CDR1 SNHLY and CDR2 FYNNEI. Unmatched junction bases numbered 8, after V lost 5 bases and J lost 4 bases.

The CDR3 coding sequence is TGTGCCAGTTCCGATACGGCCCAGGGCAATCAGCCCCAGCATTTT. Protein product: CASSDTAQGNQPQHF. The V and J genes are TRBV19 and TRBJ1-5; D unresolved. The CDR3 has 15 amino acids. CDR1 and CDR2 (germline): LNHDA, SQIVND (reference sequence). The V end lost 8 bases, the J end lost 2 bases, and 16 bases lay between the germline ends.

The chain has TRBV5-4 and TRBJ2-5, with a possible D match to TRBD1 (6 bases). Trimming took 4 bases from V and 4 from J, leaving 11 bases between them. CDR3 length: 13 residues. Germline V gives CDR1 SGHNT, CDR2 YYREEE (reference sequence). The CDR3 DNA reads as TGTGCCAGCAGCAGCCAACAGGGAGAGACCCAGTACTTC. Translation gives CASSSQQGETQYF.

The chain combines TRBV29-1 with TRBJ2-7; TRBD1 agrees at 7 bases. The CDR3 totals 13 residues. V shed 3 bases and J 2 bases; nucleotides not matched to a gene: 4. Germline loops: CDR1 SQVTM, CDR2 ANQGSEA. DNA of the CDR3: TGCAGCGTTGAGGCCGGGACAGCCTACGAGCAGTACTTC. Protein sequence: CSVEAGTAYEQYF.

The CDR3 reads CASSFTGGSNTNYGYTF. CDR3 coding DNA: TGTGCCAGCAGTTTTACAGGGGGAAGTAATACTAACTATGGCTACACCTTC. V is TRBV28 and J is TRBJ1-2; TRBD1 aligns across 8 bases. The trim removed 3 bases at V and 0 bases at J, leaving 9 bases unmatched. CDR3 length: 17 amino acids. The germline V gene encodes CDR1 MDHEN and CDR2 SYDVKM.

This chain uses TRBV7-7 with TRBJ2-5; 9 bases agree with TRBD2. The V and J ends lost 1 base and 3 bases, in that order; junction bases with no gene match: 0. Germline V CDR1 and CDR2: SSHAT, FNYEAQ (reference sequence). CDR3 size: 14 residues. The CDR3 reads CASSLGLAEETQYF. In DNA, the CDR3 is TGTGCCAGCAGCTTAGGACTAGCGGAAGAGACCCAGTACTTC.

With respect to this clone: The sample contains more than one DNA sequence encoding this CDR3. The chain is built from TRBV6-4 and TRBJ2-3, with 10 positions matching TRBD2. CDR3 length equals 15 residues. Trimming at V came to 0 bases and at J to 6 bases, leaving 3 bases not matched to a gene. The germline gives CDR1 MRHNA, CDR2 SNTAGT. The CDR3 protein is CASSDSSGGADTQYF. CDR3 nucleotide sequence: TGTGCCAGCAGTGACTCGAGCGGGGGGGCCGATACGCAGTATTTT.

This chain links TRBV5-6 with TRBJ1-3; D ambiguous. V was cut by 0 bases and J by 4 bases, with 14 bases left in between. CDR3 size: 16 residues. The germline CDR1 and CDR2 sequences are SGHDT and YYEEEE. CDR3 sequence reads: CASSLGLLSGGNTIYF. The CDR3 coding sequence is TGTGCCAGCAGCTTGGGTCTACTATCGGGGGGAAACACCATATATTTT.